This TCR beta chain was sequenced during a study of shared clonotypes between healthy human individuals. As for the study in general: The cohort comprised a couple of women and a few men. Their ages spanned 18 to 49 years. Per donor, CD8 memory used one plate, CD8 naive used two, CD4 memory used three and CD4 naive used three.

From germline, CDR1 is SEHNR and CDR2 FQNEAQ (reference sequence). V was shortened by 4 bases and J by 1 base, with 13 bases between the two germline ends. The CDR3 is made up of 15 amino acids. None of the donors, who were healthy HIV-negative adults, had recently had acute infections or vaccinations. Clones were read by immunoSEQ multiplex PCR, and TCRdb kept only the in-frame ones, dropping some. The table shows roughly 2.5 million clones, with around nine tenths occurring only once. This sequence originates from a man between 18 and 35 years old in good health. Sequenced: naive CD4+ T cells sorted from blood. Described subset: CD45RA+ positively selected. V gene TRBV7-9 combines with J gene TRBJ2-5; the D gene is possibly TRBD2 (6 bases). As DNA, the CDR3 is TGTGCCAGCAGCTCTTACCGGGGGATCCAAGAGACCCAGTACTTC. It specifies CASSSYRGIQETQYF. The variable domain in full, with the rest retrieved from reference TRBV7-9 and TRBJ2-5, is DTGVSQNPRHKITKRGQNVTFRCDPISEHNRLYWYRQTLGQGPEFLTYFQNEAQLEKSRLLSDRFSAERPKGSFSTLEIQRTEQGDSAMYLCASSSYRGIQETQYFGPGTRLLVL.